The 17 T cell receptor beta chains below come from one sample, sequenced in a study of CD8+ T cells in alopecia areata. RNA was isolated and reverse transcribed to cDNA, the sequencing template. This table comes from immunoSEQ multiplex PCR, and its TCRdb copy is limited to in-frame clones, with some not included. The top ten hold around an eighth of the sample, which has 7,000 or so clones, almost 65% seen once. As to treatment: oral pan-JAK inhibitor, 5-10 mg twice daily. Lesional scalp punch biopsies and peripheral blood were collected from alopecia areata patients. This specimen consisted of skin, obtained at week 4, from a patient treated with tofacitinib. The receptors were sampled from a human donor with alopecia areata.

This chain uses TRBV2 with TRBJ1-1, with D possibly matching TRBD1 (6 bases). Germline V CDR1 and CDR2: SNHLY, FYNNEI. The CDR3 has 14 amino acids. Trimming removed 6 bases from V and 0 bases from J, with 11 bases in between. The CDR3 loop reads CASRTGIMNTEAFF. DNA for the CDR3: TGTGCCAGCAGAACAGGGATTATGAACACTGAAGCTTTCTTT.

V gene TRBV10-3 combines with J gene TRBJ2-2; 10 bases match TRBD2. Germline V gene lookup returns CDR1 ENHRY and CDR2 SYGVKD. The trim removed 7 bases at V and 2 bases at J, leaving 7 bases unmatched. The CDR3 runs 16 residues. The CDR3 loop is CAIIVTSGENTGELFF. In nucleotides, the CDR3 is TGTGCCATCATCGTTACTAGCGGGGAAAACACCGGGGAGCTGTTTTTT.

This rearrangement joins TRBV21-1 to TRBJ2-5; the table's D call, TRBD2, was not checked against the DNA. TRBV21-1 constitutes a pseudogene. The CDR3 has 17 residues. CDR3 sequence: CASSKARTSGEEETQYF. The CDR3 DNA reads as TGTGCCAGCAGCAAAGCCCGGACTAGCGGGGAGGAAGAGACCCAGTACTTC.

The rearrangement joins TRBV27 to TRBJ1-5; 7 positions match TRBD1. CDR1 and CDR2 (germline): MNHEY, SMNVEV (reference sequence). This CDR3 has 15 residues. V gave up 0 bases and J gave up 6 bases; unmatched junction bases: 5. The CDR3 region is CASSLSHRGPQPQHF. CDR3 nucleotides: TGTGCCAGCAGTTTATCCCACAGGGGTCCTCAGCCCCAGCATTTT.

This clone has only a few counts. The chain employs TRBV7-2 and TRBJ2-7; the D gene is possibly TRBD2 (5 bases). V was clipped by 2 bases and J by 1 base, with 21 bases between them. Germline lookup yields CDR1 SGHTA and CDR2 FQGNSA. CDR3 length: 18 residues. The CDR3 loop reads CASSLLWRRWGVSYEQYF. The CDR3 coding sequence is TGTGCCAGCAGCTTACTGTGGCGGAGGTGGGGTGTGTCCTACGAGCAGTACTTC.

This clone came up a few times. The chain combines TRBV30 with TRBJ2-7, with D possibly matching TRBD2 (5 bases). The CDR3 has 14 residues. Trimming took 1 base from V and 2 from J, leaving 12 bases between them. Germline assignment: CDR1 GTSNPN and CDR2 SVGIG (reference sequence). The CDR3 region is CAWSAMDGAYEQYF. The CDR3 DNA sequence: TGTGCCTGGAGTGCTATGGACGGGGCCTACGAGCAGTACTTC.

The rearrangement joins TRBV29-1 to TRBJ1-2; D might be TRBD1 (6 bases). This CDR3 comprises 13 residues. Per germline, CDR1 SQVTM and CDR2 ANQGSEA. The V and J ends lost 7 bases and 8 bases respectively, with 20 bases between them. CDR3 bases: TGCAGCGGGGACGGAGGTTGGGGGCCGGGCTACACCTTC. It yields the protein CSGDGGWGPGYTF.

This chain links TRBV29-1 with TRBJ2-3, with D perhaps TRBD1 or TRBD2 (5 bases each). The CDR3 runs 13 residues. CDR1 is SQVTM and CDR2 is ANQGSEA in the germline V gene. Trimming removed 4 bases at V and 6 bases at J, with 14 bases between. As DNA, the CDR3 is TGCAGCGTTGGAGGGTCAGGGCTGGATACGCAGTATTTT. This gives the protein CSVGGSGLDTQYF.

The chain joins TRBV10-3 to TRBJ1-6; 9 bases agree with TRBD1. The V segment lost 11 bases and the J segment 3 bases; nucleotides outside the gene matches: 5. Germline values: CDR1 ENHRY, CDR2 SYGVKD. The CDR3 consists of 14 residues. The CDR3 DNA sequence: TGTGCCGGAAGACAGGGGGTCTATAATTCACCCCTCCACTTT. Its protein product is CAGRQGVYNSPLHF.

V gene TRBV7-2 combines with J gene TRBJ2-7; 10 bases align to TRBD2. The CDR3 length is 13 residues. Germline trimming cut 6 bases from V and 6 bases from J; bases unmatched to any gene: 5. Germline loops: CDR1 SGHTA, CDR2 FQGNSA. CDR3 loop: CASSYKREGEQYF. CDR3 nucleotide sequence: TGTGCCAGCAGTTATAAGCGGGAGGGCGAGCAGTACTTC.

V usage is TRBV6-6 and J usage is TRBJ2-1, with 9 positions matching TRBD1. CDR1 is MNHNY and CDR2 is SVGAGI in the germline V gene (reference sequence). J lost 3 bases, V lost 2 bases, and 2 bases had no gene match. The CDR3 sequence is 15 residues long. The CDR3 loop is CASSYRDRVYNEQFF. The CDR3 DNA is TGTGCCAGCAGTTACAGGGACAGGGTCTACAATGAGCAGTTCTTC.

This chain uses TRBV7-2 with TRBJ2-1; D call uncertain. Deletions cut 2 bases from V and 5 bases from J, with 10 bases between. The CDR3 loop spans 14 amino acids. Germline CDR1 is SGHTA and CDR2 is FQGNSA. This chain's CDR3 is CASSLLTRDNEQFF. CDR3 coding DNA: TGTGCCAGCAGCTTATTGACCCGGGACAATGAGCAGTTCTTC.

This chain connects TRBV28 to TRBJ2-1; D is unclear. CDR1 MDHEN and CDR2 SYDVKM come from the germline V gene. Trimming took 4 bases from V and 7 from J, leaving 20 bases between them. The CDR3 is 16 residues long. Here the CDR3 DNA reads TGTGCCAGCAGTTGGGGTCTCGGTGGGATCGGTAATGAGCAGTTCTTC. It is translated as CASSWGLGGIGNEQFF.

To note about this clone: Other DNA sequences of this sample code for an identical CDR3. The chain combines TRBV5-1 with TRBJ1-1; perhaps TRBD1 as D (6 bases). Trimming left V 0 bases short and J 1 base short, with 7 bases between. The CDR3 has 14 residues. Germline V gene lookup returns CDR1 SGHRS and CDR2 YFSETQ. The CDR3 DNA reads TGCGCCAGCAGCTTGGTAGGGGGGAACACTGAAGCTTTCTTT. This encodes CASSLVGGNTEAFF.

This chain joins TRBV4-1 and TRBJ2-7, with TRBD1 as a possible D gene (5 bases). V shed 4 bases and J shed 2 bases, with 15 bases lying between them. This CDR3 contains 15 residues. CDR1 is MGHRA and CDR2 is YSYEKL in the germline V gene. The CDR3: CASSPVPTATYEQYF. CDR3 nucleotides: TGCGCCAGCAGCCCCGTACCGACAGCTACCTACGAGCAGTACTTC.

The chain uses TRBV5-4 and TRBJ2-7; TRBD1 aligns across 7 bases. The CDR3 extends over 15 amino acids. With 1 base clipped from V and 2 bases from J, the junction kept 6 bases outside the gene matches. Per germline, CDR1 SGHNT and CDR2 YYREEE (reference sequence). The CDR3 DNA sequence: TGTGCCAGCAGCTTGCCGCGACAGGGTCCCTACGAGCAGTACTTC. As protein: CASSLPRQGPYEQYF.

The chain uses TRBV7-6 and TRBJ1-3, with 8 bases fitting TRBD1. With V trimmed by 5 bases and J by 3 bases, 9 bases remained unmatched. The CDR3 is 16 residues long. The germline gives CDR1 SGHVS, CDR2 FNYEAQ. This CDR3 reads CASSPRHRGFGNTIYF. The DNA for the CDR3 is TGTGCCAGCAGCCCCCGCCACAGGGGGTTTGGAAACACCATATATTTT.